The T cell receptor (beta chain) described here comes from a study of T cells after yellow fever vaccination. TCRdb used MiXCR to reprocess the 5' RACE reads, holding one entry per CDR3 protein. This table has over 300,000 distinct CDR3 sequences, about 4% appearing once. V lost 5 bases to trimming and J lost 2 bases, with 22 bases between them. There are 17 residues in the CDR3. From germline, CDR1 is MNHEY and CDR2 SVGEGT. There are many counts of this clonotype. The V gene is TRBV6-2 or TRBV6-3, the J gene TRBJ2-7; D gene unclear. Specimen: PBMCs, collected 5 days after the yellow fever booster vaccination. The origin of this receptor is a man between 18 and 29 years old who received the YFV17D yellow fever vaccine. In nucleotides, the CDR3 is TGTGCCAGCAGTACCCCACGATTTGGTACCAACACCTACGAGCAGTACTTC. Translated, it gives CASSTPRFGTNTYEQYF.